A selection of T cell receptor beta chains follows, all from one sample in a study of cytomegalovirus exposure and HLA in healthy donors. This table comes from immunoSEQ multiplex PCR, and its TCRdb copy is limited to in-frame clones, with some not included. The table has some 150,000 clones, roughly 82% seen once. Specimen: PBMCs. Receptors originate from a man aged 50 or older in good health and CMV-seropositive. Both conserved end residues are part of each CDR3. Fields, in order: D gene, clone size, V gene, J gene, CDR3 DNA, CDR3 protein. The D gene is left open where the match is weak. Only part of the rows carry a size: once, few, many, or a class if the clone is expanded.

-	-	TRBV25-1	TRBJ1-2	TGTGCCAGCAGTGTTCCCGGGACTAACGATGGCTACACCTTC	CASSVPGTNDGYTF
TRBD1	-	TRBV6-5	TRBJ1-2	TGTGCCAGCAGACCGGGACAGAACAACTATGGCTACACCTTC	CASRPGQNNYGYTF
TRBD1	-	TRBV7-2	TRBJ2-1	TGTGCCAGCAGCACATACCCCAGGGGGTCCTACAATGAGCAGTTCTTC	CASSTYPRGSYNEQFF
TRBD2	-	TRBV6-6	TRBJ2-1	TGTGCCAGCAGTTATCCAGGTAGCGGGGGTTACAATGAGCAGTTCTTC	CASSYPGSGGYNEQFF
-	-	TRBV5-6	TRBJ1-1	TGTGCCAGCAGCCCCAACATGAACACTGAAGCTTTCTTT	CASSPNMNTEAFF
-	-	TRBV21-1	TRBJ2-7	TGTGCCAGCAGCAAACCCGCGGCCAGGGTACTCGACGAGCAGTACTTC	CASSKPAARVLDEQYF
-	-	TRBV7-9	TRBJ2-2	TGTGCCAGCAGCCCACGTGGGGCAGTGCCTACCGGGGAGCTGTTTTTT	CASSPRGAVPTGELFF
-	-	TRBV2	TRBJ1-4	TGTGCCAGCTCCGGGACTCACTATGAAAAACTGTTTTTT	CASSGTHYEKLFF
-	-	TRBV5-1	TRBJ2-5	TGCGCCAGCAGCTTGGCCATGGGCGCGGGGGAGACCCAGTACTTC	CASSLAMGAGETQYF
TRBD1	-	TRBV6-1	TRBJ1-6	TGTGCCAGCAGCGGAACAGGGGAAGTTTCACCCCTCCACTTT	CASSGTGEVSPLHF
-	-	TRBV28	TRBJ2-5	TGTGCCAGCAGTTTCTCTCAGAACCAAGAGACCCAGTACTTC	CASSFSQNQETQYF
-	-	TRBV12-5	TRBJ2-3	TGTGCTAGTGGTTTGGTATCAGCGGATACGCAGTATTTT	CASGLVSADTQYF
-	few	TRBV6-1	TRBJ1-2	TGTGCCAGCAGCGTCAGGGATGGCTACACCTTC	CASSVRDGYTF
TRBD1	-	TRBV10-3	TRBJ1-2	TGTGCCATCAGTGAGCCTGGACAGGCAAACTATGGCTACACCTTC	CAISEPGQANYGYTF
-	-	TRBV7-9	TRBJ2-2	TGTGCCAGCAGCTTAGGCAGGGACACCGGGGAGCTGTTTTTT	CASSLGRDTGELFF
-	-	TRBV29-1	TRBJ1-4	TGCAGCGGCAAGGGTGCAGGAGGAAAACTGTTTTTT	CSGKGAGGKLFF
TRBD1	few	TRBV11-2	TRBJ2-7	TGTGCCAGCAGCCCCGGGACAGGAAAATCCTACGAGCAGTACTTC	CASSPGTGKSYEQYF
-	few	TRBV5-8	TRBJ2-5	TGTGCCAGCAGCTTGGAGTTAGCGGTGGGAGAGACCCAGTACTTC	CASSLELAVGETQYF
-	few	TRBV19	TRBJ1-1	TGTGCCAGTAATCCGGGAGAGGCCACTGAAGCTTTCTTT	CASNPGEATEAFF
TRBD2	-	TRBV19	TRBJ2-7	TGTGCCAGTAGTCCTGCGGGAGTACCGGCCGAGCAGTACTTC	CASSPAGVPAEQYF
TRBD2	-	TRBV7-2	TRBJ2-3	TGTGCCAGCAGCTTAGACGTTAGCGGGGGGGCCGAAGATACGCAGTATTTT	CASSLDVSGGAEDTQYF
-	-	TRBV9	TRBJ2-2	TGTGCCAGCGCAGTCTATTCAGGGCGGAACACCGGGGAGCTGTTTTTT	CASAVYSGRNTGELFF
-	-	TRBV18	TRBJ1-1	TGTGCCAGCTCACTCTCAGGGGACACTGAAGCTTTCTTT	CASSLSGDTEAFF
TRBD1	-	TRBV28	TRBJ1-1	TGTGCCAGCAGTTTCACAGGGGGAAGCACTGAAGCTTTCTTT	CASSFTGGSTEAFF
TRBD2	-	TRBV30	TRBJ2-1	TGTGCCTCGGGCGGCGGGAGTGTCTACAATGAGCAGTTCTTC	CASGGGSVYNEQFF
TRBD1	-	TRBV25-1	TRBJ2-3	TGTGCCAGCAGTGAATGGGGCGGACAGGGGGCAACAGATACGCAGTATTTT	CASSEWGGQGATDTQYF
-	-	TRBV7-9	TRBJ1-2	TGTGCCAGCAGCTTAGGTTATCTGGGACTGGATGGCTACACCTTC	CASSLGYLGLDGYTF
-	-	TRBV15	TRBJ1-2	TGTGCCACCAGCTTATCGGGGAGGGACTATGGCTACACCTTC	CATSLSGRDYGYTF
TRBD1	-	TRBV10-3	TRBJ2-7	TGTGCCATCAGAGGACAGGGGGCTGACGAGCAGTACTTC	CAIRGQGADEQYF
-	-	TRBV7-6	TRBJ2-3	TGTGCCAGCAGCTTGGGCGGGTTCATGGATACGCAGTATTTT	CASSLGGFMDTQYF
-	-	TRBV18	TRBJ2-2	TGTGCCAGCGGGGAGAGCAGCGCGAACACCGGGGAGCTGTTTTTT	CASGESSANTGELFF
-	-	TRBV5-4	TRBJ1-4	TGTGCCAGCAGCTTGGGTCGACAGGATAATGAAAAACTGTTTTTT	CASSLGRQDNEKLFF
TRBD2	-	TRBV6-6	TRBJ2-3	TGTGCCAGCAGGACTAGCGGGCTAGGCACAGATACGCAGTATTTT	CASRTSGLGTDTQYF
-	-	TRBV11-3	TRBJ2-5	TGTGCCAGCTCCAGGAGCGGCCAAGAGACCCAGTACTTC	CASSRSGQETQYF
TRBD1	-	TRBV10-3	TRBJ1-6	TGTGCCATCAGTGAGCAGGGGGCGGTCAATTCACCCCTCCACTTT	CAISEQGAVNSPLHF
TRBD1	-	TRBV5-6	TRBJ1-2	TGTGCCAGCAGCTCGCAGGGGGCCCCTTCGGGCTACACCTTC	CASSSQGAPSGYTF